Reported below is one T cell receptor beta chain. The entry originates in a study of cytotoxic CD8 clonotypes in ibrutinib-treated CLL. Background on the study: Responses: some 25 partial, 2 complete; after median 68 months, around 15 stayed remitted, some twelve progressed.

Profiling relied on immunoSEQ multiplex PCR, and the TCRdb table lists in-frame clones only, not all of them. This sample has some 200,000 clones, with more than 70% found just once. V was pared by 1 base and J by 8 bases, with 8 bases between. Germline V gene sequence: CDR1 SEHNR, CDR2 FQNEAQ (reference sequence). The CDR3 contains 12 residues. The gene calls are TRBV7-9 and TRBJ1-2; D is unresolved. This sequence was found in a human donor with chronic lymphocytic leukemia. The sample was PBMCs, taken after 12 months of ibrutinib treatment. CDR3 region: CASSLEQRGYTF. CDR3 DNA sequence: TGTGCCAGCAGCTTAGAGCAGAGGGGCTACACCTTC.